This entry lists 22 T cell receptor beta chains sequenced from one sample in a study of blood T cell repertoires in COVID-19 (dated by TCRdb to the early 2020s). The method behind the library was the immunoSEQ multiplex PCR assay. Held by TCRdb, this immuneACCESS table contains in-frame sequences only and omits some clones. Under half of the omission traces to an unresolved V gene where checked; the cause of the rest is unknown. Across this sample there are some 190,000 clones, with 76% seen only once. Roughly a sixth of the sample is held by the ten biggest clonotypes. The specimen was PBMCs or T cells enriched from blood (not recorded which). The receptors come from a woman aged 50 to 60 with acute COVID-19.

V and J are TRBV5-1 and TRBJ2-2; 8 bases align to TRBD1. Germline loops: CDR1 SGHRS, CDR2 YFSETQ. The V and J ends lost 4 bases and 4 bases, in that order; junction bases with no gene match: 12. The CDR3 extends over 17 amino acids. CDR3 sequence: CASSDLQGVFSTGELFF. In DNA, the CDR3 is TGCGCCAGCAGCGACTTACAGGGGGTGTTTAGCACCGGGGAGCTGTTTTTT.

V gene TRBV11-2 combines with J gene TRBJ1-2; D perhaps matches TRBD1 (5 bases). Germline CDR1 is SGHAT and CDR2 is FQNNGV. The CDR3 consists of 14 residues. Trimming stripped 5 bases from V and 0 bases from J, with 10 bases between. This CDR3 is CASSLTVSNYGYTF. The CDR3 coding sequence is TGTGCCAGCAGCCTGACAGTCTCTAACTATGGCTACACCTTC. Supplemented by reference TRBV11-2 and TRBJ1-2, the full variable domain reads EAGVAQSPRYKIIEKRQSVAFWCNPISGHATLYWYQQILGQGPKLLIQFQNNGVVDDSQLPKDRFSAERLKGVDSTLKIQPAKLEDSAVYLCASSLTVSNYGYTFGSGTRLTVV.

In its sample, this clone was seen once. This rearrangement joins TRBV30 to TRBJ1-4; 11 nucleotides match TRBD1. V lost 6 bases and J lost 8; bases outside the gene matches: 5. The CDR3 length is 13 residues. The germline gives CDR1 GTSNPN, CDR2 SVGIG (reference sequence). The CDR3 DNA reads TGTGCCTGCGGGACAGGGGGTTTGGAAAAACTGTTTTTT. Its protein product is CACGTGGLEKLFF.

V and J are TRBV9 and TRBJ2-2; TRBD2 might be the D (5 bases). The CDR3 totals 14 residues. V lost 0 bases, J lost 7 bases, and 10 bases lay in between. In germline, CDR1 is SGDLS, CDR2 YYNGEE. In DNA, the CDR3 is TGTGCCAGCAGCGTAGGGCCGGGGAGCGGGGAGCTGTTTTTT. Amino acids: CASSVGPGSGELFF.

Concerning this clone: The same CDR3 arises from other DNA sequences in this sample as well. J is TRBJ1-1 and V is TRBV7-3; perhaps TRBD1 as D (5 bases). The CDR3 length is 14 residues. In germline, CDR1 is SGHTA, CDR2 FQGTGA. V was trimmed by 5 bases and J by 1 base, leaving 11 bases between them. The CDR3 region has the DNA TGTGCCAGCAGCCCCGGACACCAGAACACTGAAGCTTTCTTT. This gives the protein CASSPGHQNTEAFF.

V and J are TRBV19 and TRBJ2-3, with D tentatively TRBD2 (6 bases). With 7 bases removed from V and 8 bases from J, the gap between germline ends came to 10 bases. This CDR3 region has 11 residues. Germline assignment: CDR1 LNHDA and CDR2 SQIVND (reference sequence). The chain's CDR3 is CASILGSTQYF. The CDR3 bases are TGTGCCAGTATTCTCGGGAGTACGCAGTATTTT. The variable domain in full, completed from reference TRBV19 and TRBJ2-3, reads DGGITQSPKYLFRKEGQNVTLSCEQNLNHDAMYWYRQDPGQGLRLIYYSQIVNDFQKGDIAEGYSVSREKKESFPLTVTSAQKNPTAFYLCASILGSTQYFGPGTRLTVL.

This chain connects TRBV6-5 to TRBJ1-1; tentatively, D is TRBD1 (5 bases). Per germline, CDR1 MNHEY and CDR2 SVGAGI. This CDR3 has 12 residues. Between the trimmed V and J ends, which lost 6 bases and 3 bases, there was a span of 8 bases. The chain's CDR3 is CASRGRYTEAFF. CDR3 in DNA: TGTGCCAGCAGGGGGCGGTACACTGAAGCTTTCTTT.

Written as DNA, the CDR3 is TGTGCCAGCTCCCGGGGGGCAGACAATCAGCCCCAGCATTTT. It encodes CASSRGADNQPQHF. The chain joins TRBV6-5 to TRBJ1-5; D is perhaps TRBD1 (6 bases). Germline loops: CDR1 MNHEY, CDR2 SVGAGI. Trimming took 8 bases from V and 3 from J, leaving 14 bases between them. This CDR3 has 14 amino acids.

The chain has TRBV6-5 and TRBJ1-1; D unclear. This CDR3 is 14 amino acids long. Germline assignment: CDR1 MNHEY and CDR2 SVGAGI. V dropped 7 bases and J dropped 0 bases, with 12 bases sitting between them. CDR3 nucleotides: TGTGCCAGCACCCCGGGAGGGATGAACACTGAAGCTTTCTTT. Residues: CASTPGGMNTEAFF.

CDR3 sequence: CASSLSGETQYF. The CDR3, as DNA: TGCGCCAGCAGCTTGTCAGGGGAGACCCAGTACTTC. This rearrangement joins TRBV5-1 to TRBJ2-5; D perhaps matches TRBD1 (5 bases). V lost 1 base, J lost 5 bases, and 6 bases lay in between. CDR3 size: 12 residues. Germline-derived CDR1 and CDR2 are SGHRS and YFSETQ.

The chain joins TRBV2 to TRBJ1-6, with TRBD1 identical over 9 bases. The CDR3 length is 15 residues. Germline trimming cut 7 bases from V and 6 bases from J; bases unmatched to any gene: 7. Germline CDR1 is SNHLY and CDR2 is FYNNEI. CDR3 DNA: TGTGCCAGCACCTGGACAGGGGTTCTTAATTCACCCCTCCACTTT. This translates into CASTWTGVLNSPLHF.

This chain links TRBV3-1 (or the pseudogene TRBV3-2) with TRBJ2-5, with 12 nucleotides matching TRBD2. CDR3 length: 17 residues. V shed 1 base and J 5 bases; nucleotides not matched to a gene: 8. Germline lookup yields CDR1 LGHDT and CDR2 YNNKEL (reference sequence). In DNA form, the CDR3 reads TGTGCCAGCAGCCAAGGCGCCGGGACTAGCGGGCTGGAGACCCAGTACTTC. As protein: CASSQGAGTSGLETQYF.

This clone was detected many times. The chain recombines TRBV5-6 with TRBJ2-2, with a weak D call TRBD2 (6 bases). This CDR3 is 16 amino acids long. Germline V gives CDR1 SGHDT, CDR2 YYEEEE. V gave up 0 bases and J gave up 1 base, with 10 bases separating them. The CDR3 loop is CASSLELAMNTGELFF. CDR3 nucleotide sequence: TGTGCCAGCAGCTTGGAACTAGCCATGAACACCGGGGAGCTGTTTTTT.

The chain combines TRBV6-5 with TRBJ1-4; D is perhaps TRBD1 (6 bases). CDR1 and CDR2 (germline): MNHEY, SVGAGI. The CDR3 consists of 15 residues. V lost 4 bases to trimming and J lost 0 bases, with 9 bases between them. The CDR3, as DNA: TGTGCCAGCAGTTTGGACAGTTCAACTAATGAAAAACTGTTTTTT. As protein: CASSLDSSTNEKLFF.

This clone was seen a single time. The chain combines TRBV27 with TRBJ1-5; D is possibly TRBD1 (5 bases). Germline V gene data show CDR1 as MNHEY and CDR2 as SMNVEV (reference sequence). V was cut by 2 bases and J by 2 bases, with 13 bases left in between. The CDR3 covers 16 residues. The DNA of the CDR3 is TGTGCCAGCAGTTTAAAAGGGGCCTATGGCAATCAGCCCCAGCATTTT. It specifies CASSLKGAYGNQPQHF.

The chain joins TRBV9 to TRBJ2-5, with D perhaps TRBD1 (5 bases). CDR1 is SGDLS, CDR2 YYNGEE, per germline. Between the trimmed V and J ends, which lost 2 bases and 1 base, there was a span of 12 bases. The CDR3 runs 15 residues. The chain's CDR3 is CASSVIGATQETQYF. Here the CDR3 DNA reads TGTGCCAGCAGCGTGATAGGGGCCACCCAAGAGACCCAGTACTTC. The whole variable domain, filled in from reference TRBV9 and TRBJ2-5, reads DSGVTQTPKHLITATGQRVTLRCSPRSGDLSVYWYQQSLDQGLQFLIQYYNGEERAKGNILERFSAQQFPDLHSELNLSSLELGDSALYFCASSVIGATQETQYFGPGTRLLVL.

The chain links TRBV5-5 to TRBJ1-2; D remains unclear. In germline, CDR1 is SGHKS, CDR2 YYEKEE (reference sequence). V lost 2 bases, J lost 2 bases, and 7 bases lay in between. This CDR3 region has 13 residues. CDR3 region: CASSLLENYGYTF. The CDR3 DNA follows: TGTGCCAGCAGCTTATTGGAGAACTATGGCTACACCTTC.

This clone was recorded a few times. The chain is built from TRBV19 and TRBJ1-1; D unresolved. The CDR3 has 15 amino acids. Germline V CDR1 and CDR2: LNHDA, SQIVND (reference sequence). The V end lost 1 base, the J end lost 7 bases, and 16 bases lay between the germline ends. Here the CDR3 DNA reads TGTGCCAGTAGTATAGGATGGAGCCTAGGAGGTGAAGCTTTCTTT. Its protein product is CASSIGWSLGGEAFF. Together with reference TRBV19 and TRBJ1-1, the CDR3 gives the full variable domain: DGGITQSPKYLFRKEGQNVTLSCEQNLNHDAMYWYRQDPGQGLRLIYYSQIVNDFQKGDIAEGYSVSREKKESFPLTVTSAQKNPTAFYLCASSIGWSLGGEAFFGQGTRLTVV.

This clone has only one observation. This rearrangement joins TRBV11-2 to TRBJ2-3; the match to TRBD1 covers 7 bases. J was trimmed by 12 bases and V by 5 bases; bases with no gene match: 14. Germline V gene data show CDR1 as SGHAT and CDR2 as FQNNGV. The length of the CDR3 is 14 residues. In nucleotides, the CDR3 is TGTGCCAGCAGCGGAACGACAGGGATGAGTTCACAGTATTTT. Translating it yields CASSGTTGMSSQYF. Full variable domain (outside the CDR3, taken from reference TRBV11-2 and TRBJ2-3): EAGVAQSPRYKIIEKRQSVAFWCNPISGHATLYWYQQILGQGPKLLIQFQNNGVVDDSQLPKDRFSAERLKGVDSTLKIQPAKLEDSAVYLCASSGTTGMSSQYFGPGTRLTVL.

The chain links TRBV7-9 to TRBJ1-4, with 7 bases matching TRBD1. Germline assignment: CDR1 SEHNR and CDR2 FQNEAQ (reference sequence). This CDR3 is 17 amino acids long. V dropped 5 bases and J dropped 1; count of bases not matched to a gene: 10. CDR3 DNA: TGTGCCAGCAGCGCGGACAGGAAAACTAGAACTAATGAAAAACTGTTTTTT. It codes for CASSADRKTRTNEKLFF.

CDR3 sequence (DNA): TGTGCCAGCAGCCAAGGGGGGGGCTCTGGGGCCAACGTCCTGACTTTC. It specifies CASSQGGGSGANVLTF. The chain couples TRBV4-2 to TRBJ2-6; TRBD2 agrees at 7 bases. Germline values: CDR1 LGHNA, CDR2 YNFKEQ. The ends lost 1 base at V and 0 bases at J; junction bases unmatched: 0. This CDR3 comprises 16 residues.

CDR3 region: CASSWTSATPYEQYV. The CDR3 DNA reads TGTGCCAGCAGCTGGACTAGCGCTACCCCCTACGAGCAGTACGTC. The chain joins TRBV7-2 to TRBJ2-7, with 9 bases identical to TRBD2. The ends lost 4 bases at V and 2 bases at J; junction bases unmatched: 6. This CDR3 is 15 amino acids long. Germline lookup yields CDR1 SGHTA and CDR2 FQGNSA.